The clone carrying this T cell receptor (beta chain) showed up many times. This specimen comes from a study of kidney transplant recipient with SARS-CoV-2 infection. Per germline, CDR1 LGHNT and CDR2 FRNRAP. The CDR3 loop spans 17 amino acids. V was pared by 5 bases and J by 4 bases, with 23 bases between. TCRdb analysed the reads with MiXCR anew, one entry per CDR3 protein. The table lists roughly 250,000 distinct CDR3 sequences, under 35% of them singletons. The clonotype comes from a male patient between 25 and 40 years old who had COVID-19 and was a kidney transplant recipient. Some T cells may be the graft donor's. The sample here was a blood sample, taken at baseline and on day 111 from a kidney transplant recipient. The chain couples TRBV12-5 to TRBJ1-2, with a weak D call TRBD1 (5 bases). The CDR3 is CASGDTDLQGKTYGYTF. The CDR3 DNA follows: TGTGCTAGTGGTGATACAGATTTGCAGGGAAAGACCTATGGCTACACCTTC.